This T cell receptor beta chain was documented in a study of cytomegalovirus exposure and HLA in healthy donors. Whole-study findings and limits: Trimming of TCR beta V- and J-genes showed a link, identified in a later analysis, to a missense DCLRE1C variant. Equally common other TCR beta chains were less clonally expanded than HLA-associated ones, a later analysis found.

Researchers ran the PCR with 60 Vbeta and 13 Jbeta primers. Libraries were prepared by immunoSEQ multiplex PCR; TCRdb keeps only in-frame clonotypes and omits some of them. The top ten hold more than 6% of the sample, which has 110,000 or so clones, about 80% seen once. Concerning this clone itself: The antigen is not known. This specimen includes other DNA sequences encoding the same CDR3.

Looked up from germline, CDR1 is KGHSH and CDR2 is LQKENI. The CDR3 length is 15 residues. Trimming shortened V by 3 bases and J by 1 base, and 10 bases separated the two germline ends. The TCR was taken from a woman in her 50s in good health and CMV-seropositive. The chain links TRBV18 to TRBJ1-5, with no clear D. Sequencing was performed on PBMCs. The CDR3 protein is CASSPGGVSNQPQHF. CDR3 sequence (DNA): TGTGCCAGCTCACCCGGCGGGGTGAGCAATCAGCCCCAGCATTTT. Supplemented by reference TRBV18 and TRBJ1-5, the full variable domain reads NAGVMQNPRHLVRRRGQEARLRCSPMKGHSHVYWYRQLPEEGLKFMVYLQKENIIDESGMPKERFSAEFPKEGPSILRIQQVVRGDSAAYFCASSPGGVSNQPQHFGDGTRLSIL.